The entry that follows covers one TCR beta chain sequence. The target antigen is unknown. The entry originates in a study of cytomegalovirus exposure and HLA in healthy donors. Findings of the study overall: Information on immune exposure was restricted to one variable (CMV serostatus).

Looked up from germline, CDR1 is SEHNR and CDR2 is FQNEAQ (reference sequence). The CDR3 runs to 15 residues. Unmatched junction bases numbered 8, after V lost 5 bases and J lost 5 bases. 60 Vbeta and 13 Jbeta primers were used in PCR. The repertoire was sequenced with immunoSEQ multiplex PCR; TCRdb's copy has only in-frame clones and lacks some. Of 100,000 to 140,000 clones listed, 70% to 80% are singletons. This TCR was sampled from a man aged 18 to 30 in good health and CMV-seronegative. The sequencing sample was made of PBMCs. The chain couples TRBV7-9 to TRBJ2-5, with TRBD2 matching over 10 bases. The CDR3 DNA is TGTGCCAGCAGCAATAGCGGGGGGCCGTGGGAGACCCAGTACTTC. Amino acid sequence: CASSNSGGPWETQYF.